The 19 T cell receptor beta chains reported below all come from one sample, sequenced in a study of cytomegalovirus exposure and HLA in healthy donors (dated by TCRdb to 2015 to 2018). Preparation of the library involved the immunoSEQ multiplex PCR assay. For the multiplex PCR, a mixture combining 60 forward primers for TCR Vbeta segments and 13 reverse primers for TCR Jbeta segments was used. The table comes from immuneACCESS by way of TCRdb, which keeps in-frame sequences with V and J called. Part of the clones is missing from these tables; in studies checked, under half for an unresolved V gene and the rest for unknown reasons. This sample is represented by around 94,000 clones; roughly three quarters of them were singletons. The ten largest make up 8.5% to 10% of the sample. The sample was PBMCs. Source of these receptors: a male donor in good health and CMV-seropositive.

The rearrangement uses TRBV11-2 and TRBJ2-1; D is ambiguous. Germline-derived CDR1 and CDR2 are SGHAT and FQNNGV. V was shortened by 4 bases and J by 0 bases, with 10 bases between the two germline ends. There are 15 residues in the CDR3. CDR3 protein: CASSSARSSYNEQFF. The CDR3 DNA reads TGTGCCAGCAGCTCCGCGAGGAGCTCCTACAATGAGCAGTTCTTC.

This clone was seen once. The chain carries TRBV29-1 and TRBJ2-5, with 7 nucleotides matching TRBD1. The CDR3 loop spans 12 amino acids. Germline CDR1 SQVTM, CDR2 ANQGSEA. The trim removed 6 bases at V and 3 bases at J, leaving 4 bases unmatched. The CDR3 DNA reads TGCAGCGTGGGGACAGTTGAAGAGACCCAGTACTTC. This gives the protein CSVGTVEETQYF.

The genes are TRBV5-4 and TRBJ2-1; 12 nucleotides line up with TRBD2. Germline V gene sequence: CDR1 SGHNT, CDR2 YYREEE (reference sequence). The CDR3 loop spans 16 amino acids. V lost 4 bases, J lost 2 bases, and 4 bases stayed unmatched. The DNA for the CDR3 is TGTGCCAGCAGCCCGGGACTAGCGGGCGCCTACAATGAGCAGTTCTTC. This encodes CASSPGLAGAYNEQFF.

The V call is TRBV28, the J call TRBJ1-4; D may be TRBD1 (5 bases). CDR1 is MDHEN, CDR2 SYDVKM, per germline. V dropped 2 bases and J dropped 4 bases, with 11 bases sitting between them. The CDR3 loop spans 15 amino acids. CDR3 sequence reads: CASSLEGRGNEKLFF. The CDR3 bases are TGTGCCAGCAGTTTAGAGGGGAGGGGTAATGAAAAACTGTTTTTT.

This chain uses TRBV19 with TRBJ2-7; no reliable D call. The CDR3 loop spans 15 amino acids. Per germline, CDR1 LNHDA and CDR2 SQIVND (reference sequence). Trimming pared 3 bases from V and 0 bases from J, leaving 12 bases between. CDR3 amino acids: CASSMTASASYEQYF. The CDR3 DNA reads TGTGCCAGTAGTATGACGGCCAGCGCCTCCTACGAGCAGTACTTC.

The chain couples TRBV7-2 to TRBJ1-2; TRBD1 aligns across 8 bases. Trimming cost V 5 bases and J 6 bases; bases outside gene matches: 11. From germline, CDR1 is SGHTA and CDR2 FQGNSA. The CDR3 covers 15 residues. This chain's CDR3 is CASSQQGAVRHGYTF. DNA for the CDR3: TGTGCCAGCAGCCAGCAGGGGGCGGTAAGGCATGGCTACACCTTC. Supplemented by reference TRBV7-2 and TRBJ1-2, the full variable domain reads GAGVSQSPSNKVTEKGKDVELRCDPISGHTALYWYRQSLGQGLEFLIYFQGNSAPDKSGLPSDRFSAERTGGSVSTLTIQRTQQEDSAVYLCASSQQGAVRHGYTFGSGTRLTVV.

This sequence joins TRBV11-3 and TRBJ2-3, with D possibly matching TRBD1 (6 bases). V dropped 3 bases and J dropped 6 bases, with 10 bases sitting between them. The CDR3 length is 13 residues. CDR1 and CDR2 from the germline V gene are SGHNT and YENEEA. CDR3 loop: CASSLAGEDTQYF. The CDR3 coding sequence is TGTGCCAGCAGCTTGGCAGGGGAGGATACGCAGTATTTT.

The V and J genes are TRBV14 and TRBJ2-1; 12 bases line up with TRBD2. CDR1 and CDR2 (germline): SGHDN, FVKESK. The CDR3 consists of 17 residues. Losses at the gene ends were 4 bases for V and 4 bases for J; bases not matched to a gene: 8. Written as DNA, the CDR3 is TGTGCCAGCAGCCGGTGGACTAGCGGGACGACTTACAATGAGCAGTTCTTC. The encoded protein is CASSRWTSGTTYNEQFF.

This clone has more than one count but fewer than ten. The chain uses TRBV6-6 and TRBJ2-7; D unresolved. The CDR3 runs to 11 residues. Germline V gene data show CDR1 as MNHNY and CDR2 as SVGAGI (reference sequence). V was cut by 6 bases and J by 5 bases, with 8 bases left in between. DNA of the CDR3: TGTGCCAGCAGCCGCCGGGACGAGCAGTACTTC. Amino acid sequence: CASSRRDEQYF.

This clone was seen a handful of times. This sequence joins TRBV9 and TRBJ1-1; 10 positions agree with TRBD1. The J segment lost 5 bases and the V segment lost 3 bases, leaving 10 bases of the junction unmatched. Germline V gene sequence: CDR1 SGDLS, CDR2 YYNGEE. The CDR3 has 16 amino acids. CDR3 in amino acids: CASSAVGTGVGTEAFF. The DNA for the CDR3 is TGTGCCAGCAGCGCCGTCGGGACAGGGGTGGGAACTGAAGCTTTCTTT.

As regards this clone: At one of its ends the junction is not consistent with the germline gene, which may arise from a read error. The V gene is TRBV7-9, the J gene TRBJ1-5; D is possibly TRBD1 (5 bases). This CDR3 has 16 amino acids. Germline assignment: CDR1 SEHNR and CDR2 FQNEAQ (reference sequence). CDR3 protein: CSSSLGSGPRNQPQHF. The CDR3 DNA is TGTTCCAGCAGCTTAGGGTCAGGGCCGCGCAATCAGCCCCAGCATTTT. The whole variable domain, filled in from reference TRBV7-9 and TRBJ1-5, reads DTGVSQNPRHKITKRGQNVTFRCDPISEHNRLYWYRQTLGQGPEFLTYFQNEAQLEKSRLLSDRFSAERPKGSFSTLEIQRTEQGDSAMYLCSSSLGSGPRNQPQHFGDGTRLSIL.

The V call is TRBV7-3, the J call TRBJ1-1; TRBD1 matches 7 bases. The CDR3 consists of 17 residues. CDR1 is SGHTA, CDR2 FQGTGA, per germline. V was pared by 4 bases and J by 0 bases, with 11 bases of the junction left unmatched. The CDR3 bases are TGTGCCAGCAGCTCCCTTTGGACAGGCAAGATGAACACTGAAGCTTTCTTT. This gives the protein CASSSLWTGKMNTEAFF. The full variable domain, its missing parts supplied by reference TRBV7-3 and TRBJ1-1, is GAGVSQTPSNKVTEKGKYVELRCDPISGHTALYWYRQSLGQGPEFLIYFQGTGAADDSGLPNDRFFAVRPEGSVSTLKIQRTERGDSAVYLCASSSLWTGKMNTEAFFGQGTRLTVV.

The V gene is TRBV19, the J gene TRBJ2-1, with D perhaps TRBD1 (5 bases). The CDR3 loop spans 14 amino acids. Between the trimmed V and J ends, which lost 5 bases and 5 bases, there was a span of 13 bases. CDR1 is LNHDA, CDR2 SQIVND, per germline (reference sequence). DNA for the CDR3: TGTGCCAGTAGTCCCATGGACATTAACAATGAGCAGTTCTTC. It translates to CASSPMDINNEQFF.

This rearrangement joins TRBV2 to TRBJ2-4, with 10 bases aligning to TRBD1. After removal of 5 bases from V and 1 base from J, the junction contained 11 bases not matched to a gene. CDR1 and CDR2 (germline): SNHLY, FYNNEI. This CDR3 is built from 18 residues. The CDR3 loop reads CASSPGTGEAAAKNIQYF. The CDR3 nucleotides read TGTGCCAGCAGTCCCGGGACAGGGGAGGCCGCTGCCAAAAACATTCAGTACTTC. Based on the CDR3 plus reference TRBV2 and TRBJ2-4, the full variable domain is EPEVTQTPSHQVTQMGQEVILRCVPISNHLYFYWYRQILGQKVEFLVSFYNNEISEKSEIFDDQFSVERPDGSNFTLKIRSTKLEDSAMYFCASSPGTGEAAAKNIQYFGAGTRLSVL.

The chain joins TRBV5-1 to TRBJ2-1; D gene ambiguous. CDR1 is SGHRS, CDR2 YFSETQ, per germline. This CDR3 contains 13 residues. V lost 0 bases, J lost 5 bases, and 6 bases lay in between. Here the CDR3 DNA reads TGCGCCAGCAGCTTGGGACTCAACAATGAGCAGTTCTTC. Its protein is CASSLGLNNEQFF. Based on the CDR3 plus reference TRBV5-1 and TRBJ2-1, the full variable domain is KAGVTQTPRYLIKTRGQQVTLSCSPISGHRSVSWYQQTPGQGLQFLFEYFSETQRNKGNFPGRFSGRQFSNSRSEMNVSTLELGDSALYLCASSLGLNNEQFFGPGTRLTVL.

The chain joins TRBV27 to TRBJ2-5; 14 bases agree with TRBD2. The length of the CDR3 is 16 residues. From germline, CDR1 is MNHEY and CDR2 SMNVEV (reference sequence). With V trimmed by 4 bases and J by 4 bases, 5 bases remained unmatched. The CDR3 region has the DNA TGTGCCAGCAGTTCGGGACTAGCGGGAGAGGCAGAGACCCAGTACTTC. Encoded protein: CASSSGLAGEAETQYF.

Only a few counts were recorded for this clone. J is TRBJ2-3 and V is TRBV5-6; 8 nucleotides align to TRBD2. Trimming took 1 base from V and 4 from J; bases not matched to a gene: 8. Germline assignment: CDR1 SGHDT and CDR2 YYEEEE. The CDR3 has 16 residues. In DNA, the CDR3 is TGTGCCAGCAGCTTGCTCGGGAGGGAGTTTTCAGATACGCAGTATTTT. It is translated as CASSLLGREFSDTQYF. Full variable domain (missing parts from reference TRBV5-6 and TRBJ2-3): DAGVTQSPTHLIKTRGQQVTLRCSPKSGHDTVSWYQQALGQGPQFIFQYYEEEERQRGNFPDRFSGHQFPNYSSELNVNALLLGDSALYLCASSLLGREFSDTQYFGPGTRLTVL.

The V and J genes are TRBV6-1 and TRBJ2-1; 13 positions match TRBD2. Germline V gene sequence: CDR1 MNHNS, CDR2 SASEGT. The V segment lost 4 bases and the J segment 2 bases; nucleotides outside the gene matches: 2. CDR3 length equals 16 residues. The CDR3 sequence: CASSGTSGRAYNEQFF. CDR3 sequence (DNA): TGTGCCAGCAGTGGCACTAGCGGGAGGGCCTACAATGAGCAGTTCTTC.

V gene TRBV7-9 combines with J gene TRBJ2-1; D might be TRBD2 (6 bases). CDR3 length: 15 residues. Germline V lookup: CDR1 SEHNR, CDR2 FQNEAQ (reference sequence). V was trimmed by 7 bases and J by 7 bases, leaving 20 bases between them. This CDR3 reads CASTSGGIPGNEQFF. CDR3 DNA sequence: TGTGCCAGCACCTCGGGCGGGATCCCTGGGAATGAGCAGTTCTTC.